This paragraph reports one TCR beta chain. The antigen is not known. This specimen belongs to a study of shared clonotypes between healthy human individuals. Study-wide points: Around 5% was the fraction of naive CD4 clonotypes found shared across a few donors.

TCRdb keeps only in-frame clones here, not all; method: immunoSEQ multiplex PCR. The sample lists over a million clones; approximately 98% were seen once. The CDR3 totals 14 residues. V was clipped by 5 bases and J by 2 bases; unmatched bases: 6. Germline CDR1 is SNHLY and CDR2 is FYNNEI. The sequenced sample was naive CD4+ T cells sorted from blood. Subset denoted: CD45RA+ positively selected. The chain recombines TRBV2 with TRBJ2-7; TRBD2 aligns across 7 bases. This receptor was obtained from a man aged 25-45 years in good health. The CDR3 loop is CASSIGGSPYEQYF. The CDR3, as DNA: TGTGCCAGCAGTATAGGCGGGAGTCCCTACGAGCAGTACTTC.